A selection of T cell receptor beta chains follows, all from one sample in a study of T cell responses to AZD1222 COVID-19 vaccine. Measured with immunoSEQ multiplex PCR; TCRdb has only the in-frame clones, and not every one. The sample contains 90,000 to 150,000 clones, 88% of which appear only once. The sample was peripheral blood, taken 28 days after the second AZD1222 dose. These receptors all stem from an adult who received the AZD1222 COVID-19 vaccine. The CDR3 runs from the conserved cysteine through the conserved F or W. The D gene is left open where the match is weak. Clone sizes are given selectively: once, few, many, or a class where the clone is expanded.

TRBV7-2	TRBJ1-3	NA	NA	TGTGCCAGCAGTCGACGGGAGGGGGGAAACACCATATATTTT	CASSRREGGNTIYF
TRBV18	TRBJ1-2	NA	NA	TGTGCCAGCTCATCCAATCCGGACAGCCGCTATGGCTACACCTTC	CASSSNPDSRYGYTF
TRBV20-1	TRBJ2-2	NA	once	TGCAGTGCTAGTCGGCGGGGGAACACCGGGGAGCTGTTTTTT	CSASRRGNTGELFF
TRBV30	TRBJ2-3	NA	NA	TGTGCCTGGAGTGTACTCTTGGGACACGCGGTAGATACGCAGTATTTT	CAWSVLLGHAVDTQYF
TRBV6-5	TRBJ2-7	NA	NA	TGTGCCAGCAGTTACAGTCAGGGGCCCATCGAGCAGTACTTC	CASSYSQGPIEQYF
TRBV14	TRBJ2-7	TRBD1	NA	TGTGCCAGCAGCCCGACAGTGACAGGGCCTGACGAGCAGTACTTC	CASSPTVTGPDEQYF
TRBV5-6	TRBJ1-6	NA	few	TGTGCCAGCAGCTTGCAAAATAATTCACCCCTCCACTTT	CASSLQNNSPLHF
TRBV18	TRBJ1-5	NA	NA	TGTGCCAGCTCCCCGGGGGGGGGCCGAATTAATCAGCCCCAGCATTTT	CASSPGGGRINQPQHF
TRBV5-3	TRBJ1-2	NA	NA	TGTGCCAGAAGAAAACCCCCCGGAGAAGGCCAGGGGCGGAAGTACTATGGCTACACCTTC	CARRKPPGEGQGRKYYGYTF
TRBV18	TRBJ1-6	TRBD1	NA	TGTGCCAGCTCACCCGGAACAGGGGTGACTTCACCCCTCCACTTT	CASSPGTGVTSPLHF
TRBV27	TRBJ2-2	TRBD1	NA	TGTGCCAGCAGTTTATGGGACAGAAGCACCGGGGAGCTGTTTTTT	CASSLWDRSTGELFF
TRBV28	TRBJ1-4	NA	NA	TGTGCCAGCAGTTCCTCGAGGGCCTCAGCAACTAATGAAAAACTGTTTTTT	CASSSSRASATNEKLFF
TRBV19	TRBJ2-1	TRBD1	NA	TGTGCCAGTAAGGGACAGGGTCGCCATGAGCAGTTCTTC	CASKGQGRHEQFF
TRBV7-8	TRBJ1-3	NA	once	TGTGCCAGCAGCGTGAGGTTCTTCGGAAACACCATATATTTT	CASSVRFFGNTIYF
TRBV28	TRBJ2-7	TRBD2	once	TGTGCCAGCAGTACTCCGGGACTAGACGCCTACGAGCAGTACTTC	CASSTPGLDAYEQYF
TRBV12-5	TRBJ2-1	NA	many	TGTGCTAGTGGTGCGTCCGGGACCCCCCTCAACGAGCAGTTCTTC	CASGASGTPLNEQFF
TRBV23-1	TRBJ1-1	NA	NA	TGCGCCAGCTGGAAGTGGGCTTTCTTT	CASWKWAFF
TRBV18	TRBJ1-1	NA	NA	TGTGCCAGCTCACCCCGGGCTCATGAAGCTTTCTTT	CASSPRAHEAFF
TRBV7-3	TRBJ2-3	NA	NA	TGTGCCAGCAGCCCTATGGGGGGACGCACAGATACGCAGTATTTT	CASSPMGGRTDTQYF
TRBV11-2	TRBJ1-1	TRBD1	NA	TGTGCCAGCAGCTTGACTGACAGGGGCACTGAAGCTTTCTTT	CASSLTDRGTEAFF
TRBV7-8	TRBJ2-5	NA	NA	TGTGCCAGCAGCCTGGGTAGCGGCATGGAGACCCAGTACTTC	CASSLGSGMETQYF
TRBV7-2	TRBJ1-1	NA	NA	TGTGCCAGCAGCCCTCTAATGAACACTGAAGCTTTCTTT	CASSPLMNTEAFF
TRBV30	TRBJ1-6	NA	NA	TGTGCCTGGAGTGTGGGCAGGAATAATTCACCCCTCCACTTT	CAWSVGRNNSPLHF